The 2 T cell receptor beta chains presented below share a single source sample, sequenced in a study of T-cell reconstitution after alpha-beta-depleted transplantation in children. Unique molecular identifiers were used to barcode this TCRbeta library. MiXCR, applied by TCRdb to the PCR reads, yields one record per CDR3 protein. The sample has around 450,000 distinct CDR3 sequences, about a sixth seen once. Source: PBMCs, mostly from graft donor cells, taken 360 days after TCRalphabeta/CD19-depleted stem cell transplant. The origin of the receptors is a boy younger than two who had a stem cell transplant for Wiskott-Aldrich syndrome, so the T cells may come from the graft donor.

CDR3 loop: CASSLGAPVGYEQYF. CDR3 nucleotides: TGTGCCAGCAGCCTCGGGGCTCCAGTGGGGTACGAGCAGTACTTC. The J gene is TRBJ2-7, the V gene TRBV7-9; D may correspond to TRBD1 or TRBD2 (5 bases each). The germline CDR1 and CDR2 sequences are SEHNR and FQNEAQ (reference sequence). The V and J ends lost 5 bases and 4 bases respectively, with 18 bases between them. This CDR3 is built from 15 residues.

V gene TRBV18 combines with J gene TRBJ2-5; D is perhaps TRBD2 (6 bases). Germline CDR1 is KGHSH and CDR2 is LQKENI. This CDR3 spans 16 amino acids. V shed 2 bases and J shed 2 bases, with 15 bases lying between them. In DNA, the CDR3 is TGTGCCAGCTCACCATATGCGGGGAAGGGGCAAGAGACCCAGTACTTC. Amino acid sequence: CASSPYAGKGQETQYF. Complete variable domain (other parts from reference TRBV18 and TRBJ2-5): NAGVMQNPRHLVRRRGQEARLRCSPMKGHSHVYWYRQLPEEGLKFMVYLQKENIIDESGMPKERFSAEFPKEGPSILRIQQVVRGDSAAYFCASSPYAGKGQETQYFGPGTRLLVL.